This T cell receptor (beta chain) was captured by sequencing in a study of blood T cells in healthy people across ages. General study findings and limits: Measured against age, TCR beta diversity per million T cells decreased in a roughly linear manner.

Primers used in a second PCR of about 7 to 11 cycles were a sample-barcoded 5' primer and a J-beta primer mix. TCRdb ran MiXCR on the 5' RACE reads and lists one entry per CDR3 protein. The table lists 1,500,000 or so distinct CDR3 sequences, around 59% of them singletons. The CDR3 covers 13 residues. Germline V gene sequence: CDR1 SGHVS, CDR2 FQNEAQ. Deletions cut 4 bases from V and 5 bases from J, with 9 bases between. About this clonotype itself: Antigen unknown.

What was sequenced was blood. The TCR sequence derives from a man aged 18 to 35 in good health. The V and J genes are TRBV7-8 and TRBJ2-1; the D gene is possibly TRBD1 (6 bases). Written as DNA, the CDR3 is TGTGCCAGCAGCTCAGGGGCCCACAATGAGCAGTTCTTC. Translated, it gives CASSSGAHNEQFF.